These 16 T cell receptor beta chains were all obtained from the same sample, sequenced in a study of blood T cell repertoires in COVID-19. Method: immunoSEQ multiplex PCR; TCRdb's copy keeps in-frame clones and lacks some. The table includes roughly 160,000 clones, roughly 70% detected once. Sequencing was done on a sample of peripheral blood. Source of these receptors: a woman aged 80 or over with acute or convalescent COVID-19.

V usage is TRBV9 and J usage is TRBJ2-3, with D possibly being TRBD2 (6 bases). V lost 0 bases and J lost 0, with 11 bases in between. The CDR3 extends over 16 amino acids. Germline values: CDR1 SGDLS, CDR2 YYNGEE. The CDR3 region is CASSVEAGLSTDTQYF. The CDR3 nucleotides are TGTGCCAGCAGCGTAGAGGCGGGACTTAGCACAGATACGCAGTATTTT.

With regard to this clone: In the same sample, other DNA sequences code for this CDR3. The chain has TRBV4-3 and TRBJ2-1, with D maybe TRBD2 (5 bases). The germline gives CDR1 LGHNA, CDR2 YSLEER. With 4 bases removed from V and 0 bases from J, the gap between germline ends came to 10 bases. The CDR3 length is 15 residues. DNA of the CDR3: TGCGCCAGCAGCCTCGGACTGAGCTCCTACAATGAGCAGTTCTTC. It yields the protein CASSLGLSSYNEQFF.

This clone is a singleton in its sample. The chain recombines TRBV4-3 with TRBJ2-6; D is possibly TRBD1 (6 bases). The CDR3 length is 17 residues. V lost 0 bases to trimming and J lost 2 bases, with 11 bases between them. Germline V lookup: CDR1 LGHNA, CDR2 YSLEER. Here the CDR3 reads CASSQENSGAGANVLTF. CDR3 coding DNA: TGCGCCAGCAGCCAAGAGAACTCAGGGGCTGGGGCCAACGTCCTGACTTTC.

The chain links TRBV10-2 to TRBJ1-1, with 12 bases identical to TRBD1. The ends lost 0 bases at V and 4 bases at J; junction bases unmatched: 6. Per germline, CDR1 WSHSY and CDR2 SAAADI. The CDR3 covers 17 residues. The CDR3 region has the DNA TGCGCCAGCAGTGAGTCGCCGGGACAGGGGGCGACCACTGAAGCTTTCTTT. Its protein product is CASSESPGQGATTEAFF.

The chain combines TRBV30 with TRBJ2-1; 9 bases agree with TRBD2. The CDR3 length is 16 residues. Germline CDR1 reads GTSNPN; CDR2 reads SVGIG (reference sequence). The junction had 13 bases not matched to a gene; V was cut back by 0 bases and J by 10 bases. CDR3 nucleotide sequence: TGTGCCTGGAGTGTAAGGGGGCTAGCGGGATTTAACGAGCAGTTCTTC. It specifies CAWSVRGLAGFNEQFF.

CDR3 in DNA: TGTGCCAGCAGCTCCTTTAGGGGACAGGGTTACAATGAGCAGTTCTTC. It encodes CASSSFRGQGYNEQFF. The chain combines TRBV7-6 with TRBJ2-1; TRBD1 matches 9 bases. The CDR3 consists of 16 residues. V trimming: 4 bases; J trimming: 4 bases; junction bases outside the gene matches: 8. The V gene's germline CDR1 is SGHVS and CDR2 FNYEAQ.

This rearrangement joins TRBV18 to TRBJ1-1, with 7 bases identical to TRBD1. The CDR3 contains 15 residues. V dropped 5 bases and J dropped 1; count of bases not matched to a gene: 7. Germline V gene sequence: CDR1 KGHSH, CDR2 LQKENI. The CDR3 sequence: CASSAGQVQNTEAFF. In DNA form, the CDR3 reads TGTGCCAGCTCAGCCGGACAGGTTCAGAACACTGAAGCTTTCTTT.

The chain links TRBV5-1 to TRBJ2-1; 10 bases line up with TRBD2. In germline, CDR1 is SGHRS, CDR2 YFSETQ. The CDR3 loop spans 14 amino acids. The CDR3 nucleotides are TGCGCTTCTAGCGGGAGAAACGCCTACAATGAGCAGTTCTTC. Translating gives CASSGRNAYNEQFF. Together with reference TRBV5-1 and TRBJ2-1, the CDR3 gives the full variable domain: KAGVTQTPRYLIKTRGQQVTLSCSPISGHRSVSWYQQTPGQGLQFLFEYFSETQRNKGNFPGRFSGRQFSNSRSEMNVSTLELGDSALYLCASSGRNAYNEQFFGPGTRLTVL.

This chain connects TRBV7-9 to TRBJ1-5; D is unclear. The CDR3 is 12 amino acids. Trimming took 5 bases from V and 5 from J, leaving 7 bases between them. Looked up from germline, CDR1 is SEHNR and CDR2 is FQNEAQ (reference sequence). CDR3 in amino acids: CASSLPDQPQHF. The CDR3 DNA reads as TGTGCCAGCAGCCTTCCAGATCAGCCCCAGCATTTT. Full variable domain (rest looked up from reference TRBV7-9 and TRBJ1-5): DTGVSQNPRHKITKRGQNVTFRCDPISEHNRLYWYRQTLGQGPEFLTYFQNEAQLEKSRLLSDRFSAERPKGSFSTLEIQRTEQGDSAMYLCASSLPDQPQHFGDGTRLSIL.

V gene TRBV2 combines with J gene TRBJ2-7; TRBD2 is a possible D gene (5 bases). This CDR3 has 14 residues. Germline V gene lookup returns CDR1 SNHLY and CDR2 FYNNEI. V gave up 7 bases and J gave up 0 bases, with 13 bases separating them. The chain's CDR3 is CASKEGLSSYEQYF. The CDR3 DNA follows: TGTGCCAGCAAAGAGGGTCTGAGCTCCTACGAGCAGTACTTC.

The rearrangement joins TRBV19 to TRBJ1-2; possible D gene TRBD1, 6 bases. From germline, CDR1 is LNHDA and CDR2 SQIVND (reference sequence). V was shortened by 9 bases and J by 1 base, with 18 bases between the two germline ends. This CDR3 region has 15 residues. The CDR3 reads CASLAPGDNNYGYTF. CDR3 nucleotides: TGTGCCAGCCTCGCGCCAGGGGACAATAACTATGGCTACACCTTC.

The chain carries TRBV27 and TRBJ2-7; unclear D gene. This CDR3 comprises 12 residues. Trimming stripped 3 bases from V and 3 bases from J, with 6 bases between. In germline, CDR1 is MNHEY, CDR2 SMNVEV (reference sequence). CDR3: CASSFSGYEQYF. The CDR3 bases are TGTGCCAGCAGTTTTTCGGGCTACGAGCAGTACTTC.

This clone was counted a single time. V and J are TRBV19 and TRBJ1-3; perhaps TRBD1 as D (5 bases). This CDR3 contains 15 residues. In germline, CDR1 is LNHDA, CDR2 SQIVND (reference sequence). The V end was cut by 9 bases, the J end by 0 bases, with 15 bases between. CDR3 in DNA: TGTGCCAGCTCAACCGACAGCTTCTCTGGAAACACCATATATTTT. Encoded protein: CASSTDSFSGNTIYF.

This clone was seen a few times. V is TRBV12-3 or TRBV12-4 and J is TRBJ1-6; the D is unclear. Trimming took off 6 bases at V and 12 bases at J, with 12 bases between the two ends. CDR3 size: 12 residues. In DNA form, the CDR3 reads TGTGCCAGCAGCAAACAGAGACAACCCCTCCACTTT. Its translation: CASSKQRQPLHF.

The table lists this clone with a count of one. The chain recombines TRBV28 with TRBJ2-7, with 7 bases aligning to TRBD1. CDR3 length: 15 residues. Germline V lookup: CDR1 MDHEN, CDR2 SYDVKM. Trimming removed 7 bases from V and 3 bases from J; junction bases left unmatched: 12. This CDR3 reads CASILTGTDFYEQYF. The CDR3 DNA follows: TGTGCCAGCATACTAACCGGGACAGACTTCTACGAGCAGTACTTC.

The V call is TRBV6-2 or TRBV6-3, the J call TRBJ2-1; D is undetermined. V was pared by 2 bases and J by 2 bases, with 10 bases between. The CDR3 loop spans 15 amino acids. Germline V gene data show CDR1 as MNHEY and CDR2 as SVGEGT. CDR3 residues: CASSYSSPAYNEQFF. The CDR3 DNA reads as TGTGCCAGCAGTTACAGTAGCCCAGCCTACAATGAGCAGTTCTTC.